This T cell receptor (beta chain) was observed in a study of T cells after yellow fever vaccination. Across the whole study: Each low-cell-number fraction was prepared by means of SMART-Seq v4 Ultra Low Input. Study-wide points: FACS-sorted repertoires might harbor abundant contaminating clonotypes from the bulk population. Primary-vaccination clones mostly resurfaced post-booster (around 95% CD4, more than 85% CD8).

This clonotype was seen ten or more times. Its matching antigen is unknown. They built TCR cDNA with 5'RACE template switching, a step that put in a universal primer site and UMIs. TCRdb analysed the 5' RACE reads with MiXCR anew, one entry per CDR3 protein. Here the sample spans approximately 330,000 distinct CDR3 sequences, around an eighth being singletons. CDR3 length: 14 residues. The germline V gene encodes CDR1 SNHLY and CDR2 FYNNEI. The ends lost 6 bases at V and 3 bases at J; junction bases unmatched: 0. This TCR derives from a young man who received the YFV17D yellow fever vaccine. The specimen comprised CD4+ T cells sorted from PBMCs, sampled 15 days after the yellow fever booster vaccination. V and J are TRBV2 and TRBJ2-2; the match to TRBD2 covers 11 bases. The CDR3 sequence is CASRGLADTGELFF. CDR3 DNA sequence: TGTGCCAGCAGGGGACTAGCGGACACCGGGGAGCTGTTTTTT.